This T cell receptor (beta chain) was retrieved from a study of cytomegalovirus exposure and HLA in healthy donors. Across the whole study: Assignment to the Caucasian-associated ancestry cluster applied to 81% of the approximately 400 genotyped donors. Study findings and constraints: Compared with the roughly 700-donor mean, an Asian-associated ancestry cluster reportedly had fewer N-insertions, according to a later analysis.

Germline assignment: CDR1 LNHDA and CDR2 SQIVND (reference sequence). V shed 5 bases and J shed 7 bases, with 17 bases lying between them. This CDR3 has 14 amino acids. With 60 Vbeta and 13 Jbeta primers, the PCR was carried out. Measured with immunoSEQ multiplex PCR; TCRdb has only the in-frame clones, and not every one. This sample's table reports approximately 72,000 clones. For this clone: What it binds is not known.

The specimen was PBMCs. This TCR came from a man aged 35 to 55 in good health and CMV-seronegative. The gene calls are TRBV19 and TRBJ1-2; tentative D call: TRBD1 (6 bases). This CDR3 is CASSPPRGGSGYTF. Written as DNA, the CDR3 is TGTGCCAGTAGTCCTCCGAGAGGGGGTAGTGGCTACACCTTC.